What follows are 4 T cell receptor beta chains derived from one specimen sequenced in a study of blood T cell repertoires in COVID-19. Assay used: immunoSEQ multiplex PCR; TCRdb lists only in-frame clones, some missing. The table shows about 85,000 clones, with about 80% occurring only once. Sequenced material: peripheral blood. The receptors here all came from a man in his fifties or sixties with acute or convalescent COVID-19.

This clone has more than one count but fewer than ten. The chain links TRBV28 to TRBJ2-7; 7 nucleotides agree with TRBD1. The CDR3 runs to 16 residues. Trimming cost V 1 base and J 5 bases; bases outside gene matches: 11. Germline values: CDR1 MDHEN, CDR2 SYDVKM. CDR3 region: CASSLLGAGGPHEQYF. DNA for the CDR3: TGTGCCAGCAGTTTATTAGGGGCAGGGGGTCCCCACGAGCAGTACTTC.

This clone was detected only once. The chain links TRBV28 to TRBJ2-7; D is perhaps TRBD2 (5 bases). The CDR3 sequence is 15 residues long. The ends were cut back, 1 base at V and 2 bases at J, with 12 bases in the middle. In germline, CDR1 is MDHEN, CDR2 SYDVKM. CDR3 protein: CASSLSRQEAYEQYF. The CDR3 coding sequence is TGTGCCAGCAGTTTATCTAGGCAGGAGGCCTACGAGCAGTACTTC.

The chain has TRBV5-8 and TRBJ1-2; TRBD1 is a possible D gene (5 bases). Per germline, CDR1 SGHTS and CDR2 YDEGEE. The CDR3 spans 15 residues. Between the trimmed V and J ends, which lost 4 bases and 3 bases, there was a span of 16 bases. In nucleotides, the CDR3 is TGTGCCAGCAGCCCGGTGGGGGGGGTTGACTATGGCTACACCTTC. Amino acids: CASSPVGGVDYGYTF.

The rearrangement uses TRBV7-9 and TRBJ1-4, with TRBD1 matching 8 bases. After removal of 4 bases from V and 8 bases from J, the junction contained 18 bases not matched to a gene. The CDR3 covers 18 residues. CDR1 and CDR2 from the germline V gene are SEHNR and FQNEAQ (reference sequence). The CDR3 sequence: CASSSRRQGFGWEEKLFF. CDR3 DNA sequence: TGTGCCAGCAGCTCCCGGCGACAGGGGTTCGGGTGGGAAGAAAAACTGTTTTTT.